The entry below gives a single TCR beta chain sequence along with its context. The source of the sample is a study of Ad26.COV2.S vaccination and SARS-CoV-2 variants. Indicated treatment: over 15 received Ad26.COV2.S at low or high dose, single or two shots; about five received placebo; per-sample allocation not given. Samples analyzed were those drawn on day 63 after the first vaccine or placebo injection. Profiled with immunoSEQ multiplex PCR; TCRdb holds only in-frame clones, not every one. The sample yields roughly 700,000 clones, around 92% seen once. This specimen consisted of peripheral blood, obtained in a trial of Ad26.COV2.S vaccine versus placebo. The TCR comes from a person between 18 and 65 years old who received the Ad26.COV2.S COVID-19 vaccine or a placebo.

The CDR3 reads CASSQDSLNTEAFF. The CDR3 DNA follows: TGTGCCAGCAGCCAAGACAGCCTGAACACTGAAGCTTTCTTT. The chain recombines TRBV4-2 with TRBJ1-1; D not certain. Germline V gene lookup returns CDR1 LGHNA and CDR2 YNFKEQ. V was clipped by 0 bases and J by 0 bases, with 5 bases between them. CDR3 length equals 14 residues.